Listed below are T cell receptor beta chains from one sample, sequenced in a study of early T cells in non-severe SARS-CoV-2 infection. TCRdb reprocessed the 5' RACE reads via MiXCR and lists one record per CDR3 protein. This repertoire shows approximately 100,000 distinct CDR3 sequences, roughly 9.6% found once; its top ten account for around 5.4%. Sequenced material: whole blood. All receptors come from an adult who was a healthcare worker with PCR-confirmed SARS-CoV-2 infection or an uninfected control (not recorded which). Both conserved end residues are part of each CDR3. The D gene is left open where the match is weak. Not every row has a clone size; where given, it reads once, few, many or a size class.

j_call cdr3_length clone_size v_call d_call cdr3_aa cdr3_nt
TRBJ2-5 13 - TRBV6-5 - CASSYSVDETQYF TGTGCCAGCAGTTACTCGGTAGATGAGACCCAGTACTTC
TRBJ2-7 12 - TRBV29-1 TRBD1 CSGLTGTGEQYF TGCAGCGGCCTGACAGGGACGGGGGAGCAGTACTTC
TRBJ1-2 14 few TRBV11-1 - CASSLAATAYGYTF TGTGCCAGCAGCTTAGCCGCGACAGCCTATGGCTACACCTTC
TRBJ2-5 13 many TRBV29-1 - CSVEDQNQETQYF TGCAGCGTTGAAGACCAGAACCAAGAGACCCAGTACTTC
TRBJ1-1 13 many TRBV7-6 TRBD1 CASSLKGGGEAFF TGTGCCAGCAGCTTGAAAGGGGGCGGTGAAGCTTTCTTT
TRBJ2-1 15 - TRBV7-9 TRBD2 CASSWPGLGDNEQFF TGTGCCAGCAGCTGGCCGGGACTAGGAGACAATGAGCAGTTCTTC
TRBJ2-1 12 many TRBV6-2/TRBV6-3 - CASSWGATEQFF TGTGCCAGCAGTTGGGGCGCTACTGAGCAGTTCTTC
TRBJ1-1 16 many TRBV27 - CASSTQSPAVRTEAFF TGTGCCAGCAGCACCCAGTCTCCGGCAGTTCGAACTGAAGCTTTCTTT
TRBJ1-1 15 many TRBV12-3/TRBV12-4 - CASTERLGPSHEAFF TGTGCCAGCACCGAACGGTTGGGTCCCTCTCATGAAGCTTTCTTT
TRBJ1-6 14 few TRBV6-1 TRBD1 CATWDRPLNSPLHF TGTGCCACCTGGGACAGACCCCTAAATTCACCCCTCCACTTT
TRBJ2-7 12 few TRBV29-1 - CSVGPTATEQYF TGCAGCGTTGGACCGACAGCCACCGAGCAGTACTTC
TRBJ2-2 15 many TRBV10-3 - CAISELDRNTGELFF TGTGCCATCAGTGAGTTGGACAGAAACACCGGGGAGCTGTTTTTT
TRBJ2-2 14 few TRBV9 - CASSGILVSGELFF TGTGCCAGCAGCGGGATACTAGTTTCTGGGGAGCTGTTTTTT
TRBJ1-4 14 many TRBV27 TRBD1 CASRATGAGEKLFF TGTGCCAGCAGGGCAACAGGGGCGGGGGAAAAACTGTTTTTT
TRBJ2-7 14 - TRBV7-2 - CASSSTRGAGEQYF TGTGCCAGCAGCTCGACCCGGGGGGCAGGTGAGCAGTACTTC
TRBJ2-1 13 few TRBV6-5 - CASSYSDGGEQFF TGTGCCAGCAGTTACTCGGACGGTGGTGAGCAGTTCTTC
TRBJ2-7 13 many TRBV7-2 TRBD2 CASSQGEGNEQYF TGTGCCAGCAGTCAAGGGGAGGGGAACGAGCAGTACTTC
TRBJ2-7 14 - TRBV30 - CAWSAFQGSYEQYF TGTGCCTGGAGCGCGTTTCAGGGTTCCTACGAGCAGTACTTC
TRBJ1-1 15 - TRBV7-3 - CASRPDSLANTEAFF TGTGCCAGCAGACCCGACAGTCTAGCGAACACTGAAGCTTTCTTT
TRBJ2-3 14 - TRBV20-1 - CSARRPDSGTWQYF TGCAGTGCTAGACGCCCGGATAGCGGCACATGGCAGTATTTT
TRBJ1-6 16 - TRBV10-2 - CASRKIESSYNSPLHF TGCGCCAGCAGGAAGATAGAAAGCTCCTATAATTCACCCCTCCACTTT
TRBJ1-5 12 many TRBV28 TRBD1 CATYRGVQPQHF TGTGCCACCTACAGGGGTGTTCAGCCCCAGCATTTT
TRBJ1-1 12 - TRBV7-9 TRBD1 CASSYGTAEAFF TGTGCCAGCAGCTACGGGACAGCTGAAGCTTTCTTT
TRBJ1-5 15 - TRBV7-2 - CASSPEQGQYQPQHF TGTGCCAGCAGCCCCGAGCAGGGGCAATATCAGCCCCAGCATTTT
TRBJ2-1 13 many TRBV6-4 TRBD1 CASRNGQGWGQFF TGTGCCAGCAGGAACGGACAGGGATGGGGGCAGTTCTTC
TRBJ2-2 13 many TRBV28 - CATIQGSTGELFF TGTGCCACCATACAGGGTTCCACCGGGGAGCTGTTTTTT
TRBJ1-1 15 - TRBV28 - CASSSSQRMNTEAFF TGTGCCAGCAGTTCCTCTCAGAGGATGAACACTGAAGCTTTCTTT
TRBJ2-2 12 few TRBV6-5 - CASARVAGELFF TGTGCCAGCGCCAGGGTTGCCGGGGAGCTGTTTTTT
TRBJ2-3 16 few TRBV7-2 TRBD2 CASSLVGAGGQDTQYF TGTGCCAGCAGCTTGGTGGGAGCGGGGGGTCAAGATACGCAGTATTTT
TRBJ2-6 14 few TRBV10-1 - CATRDLSGANVLTF TGCGCCACCCGGGACCTCTCTGGGGCCAACGTCCTGACTTTC
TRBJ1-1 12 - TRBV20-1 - CSASRGLTEAFF TGCAGTGCTAGTAGGGGGTTGACTGAAGCTTTCTTT
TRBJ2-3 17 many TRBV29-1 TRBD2 CSVDRTGGVIVTDTQYF TGCAGCGTTGATCGTACGGGAGGAGTTATTGTCACAGATACGCAGTATTTT
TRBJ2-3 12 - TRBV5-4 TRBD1 CASSLGTATQYF TGTGCCAGCAGCTTAGGGACAGCTACGCAGTATTTT
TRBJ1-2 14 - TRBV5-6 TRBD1 CASSLEKTGARYTF TGTGCCAGCAGCTTGGAAAAGACAGGGGCGCGCTACACCTTC
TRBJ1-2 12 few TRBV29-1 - CSVENSSYGYTF TGCAGCGTTGAAAACAGCTCCTATGGCTACACCTTC
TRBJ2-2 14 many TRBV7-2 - CASSSDSIAGELFF TGTGCCAGCAGCTCGGATTCTATAGCCGGGGAGCTGTTTTTT
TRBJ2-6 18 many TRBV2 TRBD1 CASSRAGQGEPGANVLTF TGTGCCAGCAGTCGAGCCGGACAGGGAGAACCTGGGGCCAACGTCCTGACTTTC
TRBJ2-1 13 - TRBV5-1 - CASSSGTNNEQFF TGCGCCAGCAGCTCCGGGACCAACAATGAGCAGTTCTTC
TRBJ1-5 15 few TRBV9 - CASSVGPRGNQPQHF TGTGCCAGCAGCGTAGGGCCGCGGGGCAATCAGCCCCAGCATTTT
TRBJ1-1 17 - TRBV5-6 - CASSLSAASPGNTEAFF TGTGCCAGCAGCTTGTCAGCCGCCAGCCCGGGGAACACTGAAGCTTTCTTT
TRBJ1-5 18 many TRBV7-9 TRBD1 CASSLAQGGGYSNQPQHF TGTGCCAGCAGCTTAGCGCAAGGGGGCGGATATAGCAATCAGCCCCAGCATTTT
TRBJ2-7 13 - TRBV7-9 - CASSPGIFYEQYF TGTGCCAGCAGCCCAGGGATTTTCTACGAGCAGTACTTC
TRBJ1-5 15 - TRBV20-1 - CSARAGQGSNQPQHF TGCAGTGCTAGAGCTGGGCAGGGTAGCAATCAGCCCCAGCATTTT
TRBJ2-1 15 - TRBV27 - CASSAGQPIYNEQFF TGTGCCAGCAGTGCGGGACAGCCTATCTACAATGAGCAGTTCTTC
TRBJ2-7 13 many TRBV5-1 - CASSLGQLYEQYF TGCGCCAGCAGCTTGGGCCAACTCTACGAGCAGTACTTC
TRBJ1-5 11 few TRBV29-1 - CSVGDSQPQHF TGCAGCGTTGGGGATAGTCAGCCCCAGCATTTT
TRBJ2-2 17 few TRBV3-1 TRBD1 CASSQYRDRSNTGELFF TGTGCCAGCAGCCAATACCGGGACAGGAGTAACACCGGGGAGCTGTTTTTT
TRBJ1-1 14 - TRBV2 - CASTRALMNTEAFF TGTGCCAGCACCAGAGCTTTAATGAACACTGAAGCTTTCTTT
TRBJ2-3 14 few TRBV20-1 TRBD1 CSAGDRGSTDTQYF TGCAGTGCTGGGGACAGGGGCAGCACAGATACGCAGTATTTT
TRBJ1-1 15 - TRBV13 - CASNDSPRTNTEAFF TGTGCCAGCAACGACAGCCCCCGAACTAACACTGAAGCTTTCTTT
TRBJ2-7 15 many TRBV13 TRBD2 CASSQTGTSTYEQYF TGTGCCAGCAGTCAAACCGGGACTAGCACCTACGAGCAGTACTTC
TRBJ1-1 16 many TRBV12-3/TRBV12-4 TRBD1 CASSPTRDRGGTEAFF TGTGCCAGCAGTCCAACCCGGGACAGGGGAGGTACTGAAGCTTTCTTT
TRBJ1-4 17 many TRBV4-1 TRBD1 CASSHRNRGGTNEKLFF TGCGCCAGCAGCCACAGAAACAGGGGAGGGACTAATGAAAAACTGTTTTTT
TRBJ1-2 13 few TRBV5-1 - CASSLAGTDGYTF TGCGCCAGCAGCTTGGCTGGGACGGATGGCTACACCTTC
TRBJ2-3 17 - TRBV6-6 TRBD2 CASSYSLAGGITDTQYF TGTGCCAGCAGTTATTCCCTAGCGGGGGGGATCACAGATACGCAGTATTTT
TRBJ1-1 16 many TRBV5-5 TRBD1 CASSLGAGTGATEAFF TGTGCCAGCAGCTTGGGGGCAGGGACAGGGGCGACTGAAGCTTTCTTT
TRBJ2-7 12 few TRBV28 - CASSGRAYEQYF TGTGCCAGCAGTGGCAGGGCCTACGAGCAGTACTTC
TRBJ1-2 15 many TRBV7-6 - CASSLAPDGMDGYTF TGTGCCAGCAGCTTAGCGCCCGACGGGATGGATGGCTACACCTTC
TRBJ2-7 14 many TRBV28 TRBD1 CASSPRGQVHEQYF TGTGCCAGCAGTCCCAGGGGACAGGTCCACGAGCAGTACTTC